The 10 T cell receptor beta chains given below trace back to one sample, sequenced in a study of technical replicates of blood from a few donors. The table came from immunoSEQ multiplex PCR; TCRdb's copy has only in-frame clones and leaves some out. The table shows roughly 59,000 clones, with approximately 84% occurring only once. The sample consisted of PBMCs. Receptor source: a human donor in good health. Some clones in this sample may be carry-over from other donors' samples.

The rearrangement uses TRBV4-3 and TRBJ1-2; D is unresolved. Trimming stripped 0 bases from V and 2 bases from J, with 13 bases between. Looked up from germline, CDR1 is LGHNA and CDR2 is YSLEER. This CDR3 comprises 16 residues. The CDR3 DNA sequence: TGCGCCAGCAGCCAAGAGGTCGGAGCAACAAACTATGGCTACACCTTC. This encodes CASSQEVGATNYGYTF.

V and J are TRBV5-6 and TRBJ2-7; D gene uncertain. Germline CDR1 and CDR2: SGHDT and YYEEEE. Trimming left V 3 bases short and J 4 bases short, with 14 bases between. The CDR3 is 14 amino acids. The CDR3 DNA reads as TGTGCCAGCAGCTGGAGAGCTAGACGGTACGAGCAGTACTTC. Its translation is CASSWRARRYEQYF.

This clone occurred once. The chain employs TRBV21-1 and TRBJ2-7; no DNA check was done on the table's D call, TRBD2. TRBV21-1 is recorded as a pseudogene. The CDR3 has 15 residues. The CDR3 loop reads CASSKRLAGEYEQYF. CDR3 coding DNA: TGTGCCAGCAGCAAACGACTAGCGGGGGAATACGAGCAGTACTTC.

This chain connects TRBV19 to TRBJ2-7, with TRBD2 matching over 7 bases. From germline, CDR1 is LNHDA and CDR2 SQIVND (reference sequence). V was pared by 6 bases and J by 3 bases, with 5 bases of the junction left unmatched. The CDR3 runs 13 residues. The CDR3 nucleotides read TGTGCCAGTAGCGGAAGGGACTACTACGAGCAGTACTTC. Translation gives CASSGRDYYEQYF.

This clone has a single count. J is TRBJ2-1 and V is TRBV11-1; TRBD2 might be the D (7 bases). The V end was cut by 5 bases, the J end by 5 bases, with 10 bases between. CDR1 is SGHAT, CDR2 FQDESV, per germline (reference sequence). The CDR3 contains 13 residues. DNA of the CDR3: TGTGCCAGCAGCGGGCGGGGGCACAATGAGCAGTTCTTC. Translation: CASSGRGHNEQFF.

This clone has a single count. The chain has TRBV7-3 and TRBJ1-2, with D tentatively TRBD1 (6 bases). The CDR3 is 13 amino acids. Trimming stripped 11 bases from V and 8 bases from J, with 21 bases between. From germline, CDR1 is SGHTA and CDR2 FQGTGA. For the CDR3, the DNA is TGTGCCCCTCTCGGGGGGGGCGAGAAGGGCTACACCTTC. Translating it yields CAPLGGGEKGYTF. Using reference TRBV7-3 and TRBJ1-2 for the parts outside the CDR3, the full variable domain is GAGVSQTPSNKVTEKGKYVELRCDPISGHTALYWYRQSLGQGPEFLIYFQGTGAADDSGLPNDRFFAVRPEGSVSTLKIQRTERGDSAVYLCAPLGGGEKGYTFGSGTRLTVV.

The gene calls are TRBV11-2 and TRBJ2-1; the D is unclear. The V and J ends lost 1 base and 9 bases respectively, with 7 bases between them. Germline lookup yields CDR1 SGHAT and CDR2 FQNNGV. The length of the CDR3 is 12 residues. The CDR3 DNA follows: TGTGCCAGCAGCTTAGTATTAGTTGAGCAGTTCTTC. Translated: CASSLVLVEQFF.

The chain employs TRBV7-2 and TRBJ1-1; TRBD1 agrees at 9 bases. Per germline, CDR1 SGHTA and CDR2 FQGNSA. V shed 1 base, J shed 12 bases, and the junction held 6 bases outside the gene matches. The CDR3 sequence is 13 residues long. The CDR3 sequence is CASSLEQGANSFF. The CDR3 DNA reads TGTGCCAGCAGCTTAGAACAGGGGGCCAATTCTTTCTTT.

This chain links TRBV6-5 with TRBJ1-6, with D uncertain. This CDR3 is built from 12 residues. The V and J ends lost 6 bases and 5 bases respectively, with 5 bases between them. Germline assignment: CDR1 MNHEY and CDR2 SVGAGI. CDR3 sequence reads: CASSPDNSPLHF. The CDR3 DNA follows: TGTGCCAGCAGCCCAGATAATTCACCCCTCCACTTT.

CDR3 DNA sequence: TGTGCCAGCAGCCCTAGCGGGGGGCCCCCCCCCGGGGAGCTGTTTTTT. This encodes CASSPSGGPPPGELFF. V usage is TRBV9 and J usage is TRBJ2-2; 11 positions agree with TRBD2. Germline-derived CDR1 and CDR2 are SGDLS and YYNGEE. The CDR3 totals 16 residues. Trimming at V came to 4 bases and at J to 6 bases, leaving 8 bases not matched to a gene.